This TCR beta chain came from a study of Ad26.COV2.S vaccination and SARS-CoV-2 variants. The assay was immunoSEQ multiplex PCR, and TCRdb's table has in-frame clones only and misses some. The table shows about 350,000 clones, with about 90% occurring only once. The CDR3 runs 13 residues. Germline V lookup: CDR1 SGHRS, CDR2 YFSETQ. Trimming shortened V by 5 bases and J by 6 bases, and 15 bases separated the two germline ends. The source of this sequence is a human donor who had recovered from COVID-19. The chain employs TRBV5-1 and TRBJ2-7; tentatively, D is TRBD1 (6 bases). The specimen comprised peripheral blood, sampled after recovery from COVID-19. CDR3 sequence (DNA): TGCGCCAGCAGGTGGGCCCGAGGGGGCGAGCAGTACTTC. This encodes CASRWARGGEQYF.